This TCR beta chain was sequenced for a study of blood T cell repertoires in COVID-19. Study at large: COVID-19 samples, acute and convalescent, were from the United States, Italy and Spain. PBMCs, B-cell-depleted T cells, or T cells provided the cDNA or gDNA that made up the material.

Under the authors' procedure: Cell counts per sample came from amplifying reference gene primers. This table comes from immunoSEQ multiplex PCR, and its TCRdb copy is limited to in-frame clones, with some not included. The DNA gave D and trimming, while V, J and clone size come from that table. The sample contains approximately 300,000 clones, less than 85% of which appear only once. Adults between roughly 18 and 100 years of age took part from approximately 24 US areas. The germline CDR1 and CDR2 sequences are MNHGY and SVAAGI. CDR3 size: 17 residues. V lost 4 bases and J lost 0, with 18 bases in between.

Material for sequencing was PBMCs or T cells enriched from blood (not recorded which). The V gene is TRBV6-9, the J gene TRBJ1-1; possibly TRBD1 for D (5 bases). The receptor was isolated from a woman under 40 who had been exposed to COVID-19. The CDR3 protein is CASSWGRLRSVNTEAFF. CDR3 DNA sequence: TGTGCCAGCAGTTGGGGGAGGCTGAGGTCGGTGAACACTGAAGCTTTCTTT.